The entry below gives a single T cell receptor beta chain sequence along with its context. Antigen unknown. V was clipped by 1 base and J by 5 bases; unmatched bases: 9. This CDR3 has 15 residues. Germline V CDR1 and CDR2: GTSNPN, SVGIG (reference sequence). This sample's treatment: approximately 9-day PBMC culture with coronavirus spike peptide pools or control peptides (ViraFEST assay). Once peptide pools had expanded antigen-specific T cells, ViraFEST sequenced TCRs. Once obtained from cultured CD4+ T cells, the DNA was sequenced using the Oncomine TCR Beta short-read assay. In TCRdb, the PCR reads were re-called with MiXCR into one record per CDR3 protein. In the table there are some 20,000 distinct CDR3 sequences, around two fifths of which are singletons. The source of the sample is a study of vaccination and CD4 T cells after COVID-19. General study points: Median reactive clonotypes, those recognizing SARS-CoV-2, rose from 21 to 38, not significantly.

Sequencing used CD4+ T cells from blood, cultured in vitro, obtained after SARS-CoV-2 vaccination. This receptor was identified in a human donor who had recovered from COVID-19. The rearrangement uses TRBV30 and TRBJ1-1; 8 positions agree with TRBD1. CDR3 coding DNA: TGTGCCTGGAGTGCTTCTCGGGACAGGAGGACTGAAGCTTTCTTT. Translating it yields CAWSASRDRRTEAFF.